Following are 9 T cell receptor beta chains from one sample sequenced in a study of blood T cell repertoires in COVID-19. Profiled with immunoSEQ multiplex PCR; TCRdb holds only in-frame clones, not every one. The table lists fewer than 350,000 clones, roughly 88% of them singletons. The sample comprised peripheral blood. Receptors were obtained from a man younger than 35 with active or convalescent COVID-19.

The CDR3, as DNA: TGTGCCAGCCCTCAACTAGCGGGGGGTCACACAGATACGCAGTATTTT. Its translation is CASPQLAGGHTDTQYF. This chain joins TRBV7-9 and TRBJ2-3, with 12 bases matching TRBD2. The CDR3 contains 16 residues. From germline, CDR1 is SEHNR and CDR2 FQNEAQ (reference sequence). Trimming took 8 bases from V and 2 from J; bases not matched to a gene: 8.

The rearrangement uses TRBV13 and TRBJ2-2; a possible D gene is TRBD1 (6 bases). Germline assignment: CDR1 PRHDT and CDR2 FYEKMQ (reference sequence). This CDR3 region has 14 residues. Trimming cost V 6 bases and J 7 bases, with 15 bases left between them. The CDR3 region has the DNA TGTGCCAGCAGTCTAGAGACAGGCAACGGGGAGCTGTTTTTT. As protein: CASSLETGNGELFF. The full variable domain, completed using reference TRBV13 and TRBJ2-2, is AAGVIQSPRHLIKEKRETATLKCYPIPRHDTVYWYQQGPGQDPQFLISFYEKMQSDKGSIPDRFSAQQFSDYHSELNMSSLELGDSALYFCASSLETGNGELFFGEGSRLTVL.

The chain carries TRBV6-2 or TRBV6-3 and TRBJ2-3; D might be TRBD2 (5 bases). The CDR3 sequence is 17 residues long. V lost 2 bases, J lost 2 bases, and 17 bases lay in between. In germline, CDR1 is MNHEY, CDR2 SVGEGT. The CDR3 spells CASSYRSRAGSTDTQYF. CDR3 nucleotides: TGTGCCAGCAGTTACCGATCGCGGGCGGGTTCCACAGATACGCAGTATTTT.

This sequence joins TRBV2 and TRBJ1-2; 8 nucleotides line up with TRBD1. V trimming: 5 bases; J trimming: 1 base; junction bases outside the gene matches: 9. The V gene's germline CDR1 is SNHLY and CDR2 FYNNEI. The CDR3 contains 16 residues. The CDR3 bases are TGTGCCAGCAGTCCTCCGGGACAGGACCTTAACTATGGCTACACCTTC. This translates into CASSPPGQDLNYGYTF. Looking up the rest from reference TRBV2 and TRBJ1-2 gives the full variable domain: EPEVTQTPSHQVTQMGQEVILRCVPISNHLYFYWYRQILGQKVEFLVSFYNNEISEKSEIFDDQFSVERPDGSNFTLKIRSTKLEDSAMYFCASSPPGQDLNYGYTFGSGTRLTVV.

V gene TRBV7-2 combines with J gene TRBJ1-2; 7 nucleotides line up with TRBD1. This CDR3 region has 14 residues. The V segment lost 1 base and the J segment 7 bases; nucleotides outside the gene matches: 6. Germline V gives CDR1 SGHTA, CDR2 FQGNSA. This CDR3 is CASSLGQGRRGYTF. The CDR3 DNA is TGTGCCAGCAGCTTAGGACAGGGTCGTCGTGGCTACACCTTC.

The chain uses TRBV6-6 and TRBJ1-2, with a possible D match to TRBD1 (5 bases). Germline V gene sequence: CDR1 MNHNY, CDR2 SVGAGI (reference sequence). The CDR3 consists of 13 residues. V lost 6 bases, J lost 4 bases, and 12 bases lay in between. The CDR3 is CASSPTESYGYTF. CDR3 DNA: TGTGCCAGCAGCCCGACAGAGTCCTATGGCTACACCTTC.

This clone has just a few counts. The gene calls are TRBV28 and TRBJ2-7; 9 bases align to TRBD1. Germline V gene lookup returns CDR1 MDHEN and CDR2 SYDVKM. V trimming: 3 bases; J trimming: 4 bases; junction bases outside the gene matches: 13. The CDR3 spans 17 residues. CDR3 sequence: CASSFQRTGTGRYEQYF. The CDR3 DNA reads as TGTGCCAGCAGTTTCCAACGGACCGGGACAGGGCGGTACGAGCAGTACTTC. Together with reference TRBV28 and TRBJ2-7, the CDR3 gives the full variable domain: DVKVTQSSRYLVKRTGEKVFLECVQDMDHENMFWYRQDPGLGLRLIYFSYDVKMKEKGDIPEGYSVSREKKERFSLILESASTNQTSMYLCASSFQRTGTGRYEQYFGPGTRLTVT.

The V gene is TRBV5-5, the J gene TRBJ1-6, with D unclear. The V gene's germline CDR1 is SGHKS and CDR2 YYEKEE (reference sequence). This CDR3 has 17 amino acids. The V end lost 1 base, the J end lost 0 bases, and 11 bases lay between the germline ends. The CDR3: CASSLLQWSSYNSPLHF. CDR3 bases: TGTGCCAGCAGCTTGTTACAATGGAGCTCCTATAATTCACCCCTCCACTTT.

Written as DNA, the CDR3 is TGTGCCAGCAGTTCCTCCGGGACAGGGATTTTGAACACTGAAGCTTTCTTT. This gives the protein CASSSSGTGILNTEAFF. The chain recombines TRBV27 with TRBJ1-1, with TRBD1 matching over 9 bases. The CDR3 has 17 residues. With 4 bases clipped from V and 0 bases from J, the junction kept 9 bases outside the gene matches. Germline CDR1 is MNHEY and CDR2 is SMNVEV (reference sequence).